The next 26 T cell receptor beta chains were all read from a single sample in a study of identical twins. Via MiXCR, TCRdb re-called the 5' RACE reads, giving one row per CDR3 protein. The data hold about 470,000 distinct CDR3 sequences, with roughly a quarter observed a single time. The sample was also reused in another study, on T cells expressing NK-cell markers.

What was sequenced was CD4+ T cells sorted from blood. The receptors here all came from a woman aged 18 to 35 in good health.

This chain connects TRBV12-3 or TRBV12-4 to TRBJ2-3; D not certain. The V end lost 2 bases, the J end lost 2 bases, and 5 bases lay between the germline ends. This CDR3 is built from 13 residues. The CDR3 sequence is CASSLQYTDTQYF. The CDR3 coding sequence is TGTGCCAGCAGTTTACAGTACACAGATACGCAGTATTTT.

In this sample, this clonotype turned up a few times. V usage is TRBV12-3 or TRBV12-4 and J usage is TRBJ2-1; 10 bases agree with TRBD2. Trimming removed 5 bases from V and 0 bases from J; junction bases left unmatched: 4. The CDR3 is 16 residues long. As DNA, the CDR3 is TGTGCCAGCAGTACCGGACTAGCGGCCTCCTACAATGAGCAGTTCTTC. Translation gives CASSTGLAASYNEQFF.

V gene TRBV11-2 combines with J gene TRBJ2-7; D perhaps matches TRBD2 (5 bases). The CDR3 length is 12 residues. V shed 5 bases and J shed 8 bases, with 13 bases lying between them. Germline CDR1 and CDR2: SGHAT and FQNNGV. The CDR3 coding sequence is TGTGCCAGCAGCGACGGGGAAGCGAAGCAGTACTTC. As protein: CASSDGEAKQYF.

This clonotype was picked up a small number of times. The rearrangement links TRBV9 to TRBJ2-2; TRBD1 matches 12 bases. Trimming took 2 bases from V and 7 from J; bases not matched to a gene: 6. Germline V lookup: CDR1 SGDLS, CDR2 YYNGEE. The CDR3 spans 16 residues. CDR3: CASSVRDRGQGGELFF. The CDR3 DNA follows: TGTGCCAGCAGCGTTCGGGACAGGGGGCAAGGCGGGGAGCTGTTTTTT.

This clonotype was detected a few times. This rearrangement joins TRBV9 to TRBJ1-5; the D gene is possibly TRBD1 (5 bases). V was trimmed by 0 bases and J by 1 base, leaving 5 bases between them. Germline-derived CDR1 and CDR2 are SGDLS and YYNGEE. This CDR3 is built from 14 residues. CDR3 DNA sequence: TGTGCCAGCAGCGTAGGACAGAGCAATCAGCCCCAGCATTTT. Translation gives CASSVGQSNQPQHF.

The chain uses TRBV11-2 and TRBJ2-6, with 8 positions matching TRBD1. Losses at the gene ends were 5 bases for V and 3 bases for J; bases not matched to a gene: 6. The CDR3 is 16 amino acids. Germline assignment: CDR1 SGHAT and CDR2 FQNNGV. The CDR3 loop reads CASSLTGVLGANVLTF. Written as DNA, the CDR3 is TGTGCCAGCAGCCTGACAGGGGTACTTGGGGCCAACGTCCTGACTTTC. Full variable domain (outside the CDR3, taken from reference TRBV11-2 and TRBJ2-6): EAGVAQSPRYKIIEKRQSVAFWCNPISGHATLYWYQQILGQGPKLLIQFQNNGVVDDSQLPKDRFSAERLKGVDSTLKIQPAKLEDSAVYLCASSLTGVLGANVLTFGAGSRLTVL.

V gene TRBV29-1 combines with J gene TRBJ2-5; TRBD1 or TRBD2 may be the D gene (5 bases each). This CDR3 comprises 14 residues. In germline, CDR1 is SQVTM, CDR2 ANQGSEA. The germline V and J ends were trimmed by 5 bases and 7 bases, with 20 bases remaining between them. CDR3 region: CSVLGTAWSGTQYF. CDR3 DNA sequence: TGCAGCGTTCTAGGGACGGCTTGGTCGGGGACCCAGTACTTC.

In its sample, this clonotype was seen a few times. The chain links TRBV15 to TRBJ1-1; D call uncertain. Germline V CDR1 and CDR2: LNHNV, YYDKDF (reference sequence). Trimming took off 0 bases at V and 4 bases at J, with 9 bases between the two ends. This CDR3 spans 14 amino acids. The CDR3, as DNA: TGTGCCACCAGCAGAGACGTTAGGACCACTGAAGCTTTCTTT. Protein product: CATSRDVRTTEAFF. Full variable domain (outside the CDR3, taken from reference TRBV15 and TRBJ1-1): DAMVIQNPRYQVTQFGKPVTLSCSQTLNHNVMYWYQQKSSQAPKLLFHYYDKDFNNEADTPDNFQSRRPNTSFCFLDIRSPGLGDTAMYLCATSRDVRTTEAFFGQGTRLTVV.

This clonotype was counted a few times. The chain uses TRBV25-1 and TRBJ2-7, with 8 positions matching TRBD2. The CDR3 contains 11 residues. V dropped 6 bases and J dropped 8; count of bases not matched to a gene: 3. From germline, CDR1 is MGHDK and CDR2 SYGVNS. The CDR3 loop is CASSGGGKQYF. The CDR3 nucleotides are TGTGCCAGCAGCGGGGGGGGAAAGCAGTACTTC.

This clonotype was observed a few times. The V and J genes are TRBV6-1 and TRBJ2-2; tentatively, D is TRBD1 (6 bases). In germline, CDR1 is MNHNS, CDR2 SASEGT. The length of the CDR3 is 15 residues. The V end lost 10 bases, the J end lost 0 bases, and 15 bases lay between the germline ends. CDR3 in amino acids: CANRLGHPNTGELFF. In DNA, the CDR3 is TGTGCCAACCGACTGGGACACCCGAACACCGGGGAGCTGTTTTTT.

In this sample, this clonotype turned up a few times. The chain combines TRBV5-1 with TRBJ2-2, with TRBD2 as a possible D gene (5 bases). In germline, CDR1 is SGHRS, CDR2 YFSETQ. CDR3 size: 17 residues. Trimming left V 0 bases short and J 4 bases short, with 16 bases between. CDR3 sequence: CASSLETIGYRTGELFF. In DNA, the CDR3 is TGCGCCAGCAGCTTGGAGACTATCGGCTATCGCACCGGGGAGCTGTTTTTT.

This clonotype occurred a few times. The chain is built from TRBV20-1 and TRBJ2-7, with 9 bases that match TRBD1. The V gene end was trimmed by 6 bases and the J gene end by 1 base; junction bases not matched to a gene: 10. The CDR3 sequence is 15 residues long. Germline values: CDR1 DFQATT, CDR2 SNEGSKA (reference sequence). DNA of the CDR3: TGCAGTGCCGCCCCTCCAGGGACAGGGTCCTACGAGCAGTACTTC. It yields the protein CSAAPPGTGSYEQYF.

In this sample, this clonotype turned up a few times. This chain links TRBV12-3 or TRBV12-4 with TRBJ2-7; 11 bases line up with TRBD1. The CDR3 length is 13 residues. The ends lost 4 bases at V and 8 bases at J; junction bases unmatched: 4. Written as DNA, the CDR3 is TGTGCCAGCAGTTCGGGGACAGGGGGTAAGCAGTACTTC. Protein: CASSSGTGGKQYF.

This clonotype showed up just once. The chain links TRBV7-9 to TRBJ2-2; TRBD2 aligns across 10 bases. CDR3 length: 15 amino acids. CDR1 and CDR2 from the germline V gene are SEHNR and FQNEAQ (reference sequence). Unmatched junction bases numbered 9, after V lost 8 bases and J lost 6 bases. CDR3 coding DNA: TGTGCCAGCGCCTACCTAGCGGGAGTCGCCGGGGAGCTGTTTTTT. It yields the protein CASAYLAGVAGELFF.

There are a few counts of this clonotype. The J gene is TRBJ2-7, the V gene TRBV5-5; weak D call: TRBD2 (6 bases). The germline V gene has CDR1 SGHKS and CDR2 YYEKEE (reference sequence). The length of the CDR3 is 15 residues. Trimming shortened V by 4 bases and J by 12 bases, and 26 bases separated the two germline ends. CDR3 sequence reads: CASSPRSGNSGTRYF. As DNA, the CDR3 is TGTGCCAGCAGCCCACGCTCAGGGAACTCCGGGACTCGGTACTTC.

The rearrangement uses TRBV4-3 and TRBJ1-2; TRBD1 agrees at 9 bases. The CDR3 is made up of 16 amino acids. Germline lookup yields CDR1 LGHNA and CDR2 YSLEER. Trimming took 5 bases from V and 4 from J; bases not matched to a gene: 11. The CDR3 sequence is CASSTQRGQGSYGYTF. As DNA, the CDR3 is TGCGCCAGCAGCACTCAACGCGGACAGGGGTCCTATGGCTACACCTTC.

This chain links TRBV14 with TRBJ1-1; 7 bases are a match to TRBD1. The CDR3 has 15 amino acids. Germline CDR1 and CDR2: SGHDN and FVKESK. V dropped 3 bases and J dropped 1; count of bases not matched to a gene: 5. The CDR3 here is CASSHLGQKNTEAFF. The CDR3 bases are TGTGCCAGCAGCCACTTGGGACAGAAGAACACTGAAGCTTTCTTT. The full variable domain, with the rest looked up from reference TRBV14 and TRBJ1-1, is EAGVTQFPSHSVIEKGQTVTLRCDPISGHDNLYWYRRVMGKEIKFLLHFVKESKQDESGMPNNRFLAERTGGTYSTLKVQPAELEDSGVYFCASSHLGQKNTEAFFGQGTRLTVV.

The V call is TRBV30, the J call TRBJ2-7, with a possible D match to TRBD2 (5 bases). The CDR3 sequence is 13 residues long. V was pared by 4 bases and J by 6 bases, with 16 bases between. Germline V gene lookup returns CDR1 GTSNPN and CDR2 SVGIG (reference sequence). In DNA, the CDR3 is TGTGCCTGGATAAAACAGAGGGTCGGCGAGCAGTACTTC. Its translation: CAWIKQRVGEQYF.

This clonotype has only a few counts. This chain connects TRBV28 to TRBJ2-2; 10 positions match TRBD2. V lost 7 bases to trimming and J lost 0 bases; unmatched junction nucleotides: 5. This CDR3 is 16 amino acids long. Germline-derived CDR1 and CDR2 are MDHEN and SYDVKM. The CDR3 bases are TGTGCCAGCAAAAGCGGGGGGGATTCGAACACCGGGGAGCTGTTTTTT. Its translation: CASKSGGDSNTGELFF. The full variable domain, rest sourced from reference TRBV28 and TRBJ2-2, is DVKVTQSSRYLVKRTGEKVFLECVQDMDHENMFWYRQDPGLGLRLIYFSYDVKMKEKGDIPEGYSVSREKKERFSLILESASTNQTSMYLCASKSGGDSNTGELFFGEGSRLTVL.

This clonotype has a handful of counts. The CDR3 nucleotides read TGCGCCAGCAGCTTGGCCCTAGCGGGGGGGATATTTCCATTGGATACGCAGTATTTT. Protein sequence: CASSLALAGGIFPLDTQYF. The gene calls are TRBV5-1 and TRBJ2-3; the match to TRBD2 covers 12 bases. Germline V gives CDR1 SGHRS, CDR2 YFSETQ. The V and J ends lost 0 bases and 6 bases, in that order; junction bases with no gene match: 14. CDR3 length equals 19 residues. Full variable domain (rest looked up from reference TRBV5-1 and TRBJ2-3): KAGVTQTPRYLIKTRGQQVTLSCSPISGHRSVSWYQQTPGQGLQFLFEYFSETQRNKGNFPGRFSGRQFSNSRSEMNVSTLELGDSALYLCASSLALAGGIFPLDTQYFGPGTRLTVL.

This clonotype came up a few times. The V and J genes are TRBV27 and TRBJ2-5; D is uncertain. CDR3 size: 14 residues. V lost 5 bases to trimming and J lost 3 bases, with 13 bases between them. Germline V lookup: CDR1 MNHEY, CDR2 SMNVEV (reference sequence). The CDR3 nucleotides are TGTGCCAGCAGTCTGACCAGGAGAGAAGAGACCCAGTACTTC. It specifies CASSLTRREETQYF.

The chain recombines TRBV7-2 with TRBJ2-5, with D unclear. V was pared by 2 bases and J by 1 base, with 8 bases between. Looked up from germline, CDR1 is SGHTA and CDR2 is FQGNSA. This CDR3 contains 14 residues. The CDR3 DNA reads as TGTGCCAGCAGCTTACCCCCGCTCCAAGAGACCCAGTACTTC. Translation: CASSLPPLQETQYF.

The V call is TRBV5-1, the J call TRBJ2-2, with 13 bases identical to TRBD2. CDR1 SGHRS and CDR2 YFSETQ come from the germline V gene. With V trimmed by 4 bases and J by 1 base, 4 bases remained unmatched. CDR3 length: 17 amino acids. The CDR3 DNA is TGCGCCAGCAGCAAGGGACTAGCGGGGATGAACACCGGGGAGCTGTTTTTT. This encodes CASSKGLAGMNTGELFF.

This clonotype was counted a few times. The chain combines TRBV5-1 with TRBJ2-7; TRBD1 matches at 11 bases. Germline CDR1 is SGHRS and CDR2 is YFSETQ. The CDR3 length is 15 residues. Trimming removed 3 bases from V and 5 bases from J; junction bases left unmatched: 7. In DNA form, the CDR3 reads TGCGCCAGCAGCTCGAACCGGGACAGGGGGAACGAGCAGTACTTC. Amino acids: CASSSNRDRGNEQYF. The whole variable domain, remainder taken from reference TRBV5-1 and TRBJ2-7, is KAGVTQTPRYLIKTRGQQVTLSCSPISGHRSVSWYQQTPGQGLQFLFEYFSETQRNKGNFPGRFSGRQFSNSRSEMNVSTLELGDSALYLCASSSNRDRGNEQYFGPGTRLTVT.

This clonotype was counted between two and nine times. This sequence joins TRBV10-3 and TRBJ2-3, with a tentative D call TRBD2 (5 bases). Trimming cost V 4 bases and J 0 bases, with 8 bases left between them. The germline V gene encodes CDR1 ENHRY and CDR2 SYGVKD. The CDR3 is 14 residues long. For the CDR3, the DNA is TGTGCCATCAGTGTGGGCGGGAGCACAGATACGCAGTATTTT. As protein: CAISVGGSTDTQYF.

This clonotype was recorded only once. This CDR3 is CASEIEGETQYF. The CDR3 region has the DNA TGTGCCAGCGAAATAGAGGGAGAGACCCAGTACTTC. This chain links TRBV3-1 with TRBJ2-5, with D possibly matching TRBD2 (5 bases). The germline V gene has CDR1 LGHDT and CDR2 YNNKEL (reference sequence). Trimming took off 8 bases at V and 4 bases at J, with 11 bases between the two ends. The CDR3 is made up of 12 amino acids.